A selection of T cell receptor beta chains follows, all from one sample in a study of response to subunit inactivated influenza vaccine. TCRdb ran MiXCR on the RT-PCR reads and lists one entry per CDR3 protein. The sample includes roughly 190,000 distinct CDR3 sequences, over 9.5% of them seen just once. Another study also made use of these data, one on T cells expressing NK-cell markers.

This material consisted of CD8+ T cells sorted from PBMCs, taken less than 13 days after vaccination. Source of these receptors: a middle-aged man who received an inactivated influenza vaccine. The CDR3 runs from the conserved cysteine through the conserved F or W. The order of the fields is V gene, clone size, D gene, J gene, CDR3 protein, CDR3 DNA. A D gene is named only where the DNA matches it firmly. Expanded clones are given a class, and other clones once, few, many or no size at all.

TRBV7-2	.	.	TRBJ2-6	CASSYSGSADVLTF	TGTGCCAGCAGCTACTCCGGGTCCGCCGACGTCCTGACTTTC
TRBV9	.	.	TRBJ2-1	CASSVVRGGDTPYNEQFF	TGTGCCAGCAGCGTAGTTCGGGGAGGGGACACACCCTACAATGAGCAGTTCTTC
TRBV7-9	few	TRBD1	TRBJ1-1	CASSLAQGQGPWGAFF	TGTGCCAGCAGCTTAGCGCAGGGACAGGGCCCGTGGGGGGCTTTCTTT
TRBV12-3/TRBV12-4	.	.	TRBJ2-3	CASSFPPLKWDTQYF	TGTGCCAGCAGTTTTCCCCCTCTTAAGTGGGATACGCAGTATTTT
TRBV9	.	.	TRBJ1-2	CASSVAQGRHGYTF	TGTGCCAGCAGCGTAGCGCAGGGGAGACATGGCTACACCTTC
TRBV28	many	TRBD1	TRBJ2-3	CASSLLGLGGGTQYF	TGTGCCAGCAGTTTATTAGGCCTAGGGGGCGGGACGCAGTATTTT
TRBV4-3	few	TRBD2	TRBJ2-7	CASSPEVASGTYEQYF	TGCGCCAGCAGCCCTGAGGTCGCTAGCGGGACCTACGAGCAGTACTTC
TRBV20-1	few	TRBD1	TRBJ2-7	CSARRTGPYEQYF	TGCAGTGCTAGAAGGACAGGCCCCTACGAGCAGTACTTC
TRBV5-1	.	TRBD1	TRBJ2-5	CASSGTGQERENQETQYF	TGCGCCAGCAGCGGAACGGGACAGGAACGAGAGAACCAAGAGACCCAGTACTTC
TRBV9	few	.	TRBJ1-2	CASSVADSPNYGYTF	TGTGCCAGCAGCGTAGCCGACAGTCCTAACTATGGCTACACCTTC
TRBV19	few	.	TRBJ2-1	CASTKSWGGPYNEQFF	TGTGCCAGTACCAAGAGTTGGGGGGGGCCCTACAATGAGCAGTTCTTC
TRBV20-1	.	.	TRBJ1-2	CSARGQGLSGYTF	TGCAGTGCTAGAGGCCAGGGGTTGAGCGGCTACACCTTC
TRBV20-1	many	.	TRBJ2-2	CSAIRDGYTGELFF	TGCAGTGCAATCCGGGACGGGTACACCGGGGAGCTGTTTTTT
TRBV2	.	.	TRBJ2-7	CASMGSTMPYEQYF	TGTGCCAGCATGGGCTCCACCATGCCATACGAGCAGTACTTC
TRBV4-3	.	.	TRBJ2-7	CASSQTTGRGYEQYF	TGCGCCAGCAGCCAAACTACAGGGAGGGGTTACGAGCAGTACTTC
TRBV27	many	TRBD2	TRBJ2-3	CASSLSSSGTWGDTQYF	TGTGCCAGCAGTTTATCTTCTAGCGGAACCTGGGGAGATACGCAGTATTTT
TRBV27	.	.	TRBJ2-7	CASSLSQGWSEQYF	TGTGCCAGCAGTTTATCGCAGGGATGGAGCGAGCAGTACTTC
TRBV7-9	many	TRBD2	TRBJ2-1	CASSPGGGIAYNEQFF	TGTGCCAGCAGCCCGGGGGGGGGAATCGCCTACAATGAGCAGTTCTTC